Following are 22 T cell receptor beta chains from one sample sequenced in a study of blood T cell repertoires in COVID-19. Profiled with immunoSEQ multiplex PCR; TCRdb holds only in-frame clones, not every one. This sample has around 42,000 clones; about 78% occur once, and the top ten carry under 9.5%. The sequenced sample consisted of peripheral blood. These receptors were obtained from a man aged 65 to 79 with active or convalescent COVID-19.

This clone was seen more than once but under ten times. The CDR3 nucleotides are TGTGCCACCAGCAGAGGATGGCAGAACACTGAAGCTTTCTTT. Encoded protein: CATSRGWQNTEAFF. This chain joins TRBV15 and TRBJ1-1, with D hard to call. The germline V gene has CDR1 LNHNV and CDR2 YYDKDF (reference sequence). With 1 base removed from V and 1 base from J, the gap between germline ends came to 7 bases. The CDR3 totals 14 residues. Filled out from reference TRBV15 and TRBJ1-1, the complete variable domain reads DAMVIQNPRYQVTQFGKPVTLSCSQTLNHNVMYWYQQKSSQAPKLLFHYYDKDFNNEADTPDNFQSRRPNTSFCFLDIRSPGLGDTAMYLCATSRGWQNTEAFFGQGTRLTVV.

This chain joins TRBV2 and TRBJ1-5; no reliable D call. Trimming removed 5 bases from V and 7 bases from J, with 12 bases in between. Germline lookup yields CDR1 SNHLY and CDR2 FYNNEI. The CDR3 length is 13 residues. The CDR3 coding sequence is TGTGCCAGCAGTCAAGGGTTGCGACAGCCCCAGCATTTT. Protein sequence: CASSQGLRQPQHF.

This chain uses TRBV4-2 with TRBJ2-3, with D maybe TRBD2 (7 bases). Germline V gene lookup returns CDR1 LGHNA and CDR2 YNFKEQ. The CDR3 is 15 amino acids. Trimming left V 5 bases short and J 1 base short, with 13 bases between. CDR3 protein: CASSEGGRRTDTQYF. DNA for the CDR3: TGTGCCAGCAGCGAGGGGGGGCGACGCACAGATACGCAGTATTTT.

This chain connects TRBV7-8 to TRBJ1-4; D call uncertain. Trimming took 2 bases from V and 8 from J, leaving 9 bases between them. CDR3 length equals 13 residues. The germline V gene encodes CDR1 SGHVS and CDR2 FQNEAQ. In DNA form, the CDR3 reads TGTGCCAGCAGCTTATACCAGAAGGAAAAACTGTTTTTT. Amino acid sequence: CASSLYQKEKLFF.

DNA for the CDR3: TGTGCCAGCAAACCAGCGGGGGGAGAGACCCAGTACTTC. The encoded protein is CASKPAGGETQYF. The chain has TRBV6-6 and TRBJ2-5; 9 positions agree with TRBD2. Per germline, CDR1 MNHNY and CDR2 SVGAGI (reference sequence). The V gene end was trimmed by 7 bases and the J gene end by 4 bases; junction bases not matched to a gene: 4. This CDR3 has 13 amino acids.

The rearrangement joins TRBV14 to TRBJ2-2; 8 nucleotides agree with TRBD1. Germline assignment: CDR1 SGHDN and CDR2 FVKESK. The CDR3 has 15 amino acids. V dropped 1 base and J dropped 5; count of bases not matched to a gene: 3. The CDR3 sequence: CASSQAGGRTGELFF. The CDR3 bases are TGTGCCAGCAGCCAAGCAGGGGGCCGTACCGGGGAGCTGTTTTTT.

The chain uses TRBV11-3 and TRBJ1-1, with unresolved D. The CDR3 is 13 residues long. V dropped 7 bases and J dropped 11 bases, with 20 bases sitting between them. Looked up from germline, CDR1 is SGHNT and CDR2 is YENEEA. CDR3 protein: CASTRGLRMEAFF. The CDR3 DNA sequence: TGTGCCAGCACCCGAGGGCTGAGGATGGAGGCTTTCTTT.

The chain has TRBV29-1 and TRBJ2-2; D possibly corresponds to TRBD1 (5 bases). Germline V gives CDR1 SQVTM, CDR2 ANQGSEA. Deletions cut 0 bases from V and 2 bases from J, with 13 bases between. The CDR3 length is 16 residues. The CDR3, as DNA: TGCAGCGTTGAAGATTGGGGCTACGGAAACACCGGGGAGCTGTTTTTT. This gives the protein CSVEDWGYGNTGELFF.

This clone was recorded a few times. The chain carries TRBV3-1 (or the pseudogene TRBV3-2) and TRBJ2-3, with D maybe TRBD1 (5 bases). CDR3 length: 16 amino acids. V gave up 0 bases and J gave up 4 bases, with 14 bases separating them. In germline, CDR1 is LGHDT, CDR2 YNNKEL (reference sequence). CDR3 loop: CASSQDPPGWADTQYF. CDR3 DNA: TGTGCCAGCAGCCAAGATCCGCCAGGGTGGGCAGATACGCAGTATTTT.

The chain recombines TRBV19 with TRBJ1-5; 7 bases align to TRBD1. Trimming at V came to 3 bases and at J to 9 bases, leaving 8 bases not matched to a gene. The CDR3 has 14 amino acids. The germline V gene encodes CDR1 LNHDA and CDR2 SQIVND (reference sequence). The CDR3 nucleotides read TGTGCCAGTAGTATGGTGACAGGGCCAGGGCCCCAGCATTTT. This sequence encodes CASSMVTGPGPQHF.

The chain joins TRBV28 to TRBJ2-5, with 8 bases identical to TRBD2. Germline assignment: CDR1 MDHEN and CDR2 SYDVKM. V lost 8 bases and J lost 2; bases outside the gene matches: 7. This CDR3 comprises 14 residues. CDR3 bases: TGTGCCAGCGGCGGGGGGACAAGGCAAGAGACCCAGTACTTC. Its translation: CASGGGTRQETQYF.

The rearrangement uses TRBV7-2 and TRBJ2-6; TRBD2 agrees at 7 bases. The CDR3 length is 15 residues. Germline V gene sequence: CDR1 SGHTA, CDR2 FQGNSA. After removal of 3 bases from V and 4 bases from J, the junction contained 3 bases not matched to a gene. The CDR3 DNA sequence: TGTGCCAGCAGCTTCAGCGGGGAAGGGGCCAACGTCCTGACTTTC. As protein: CASSFSGEGANVLTF.

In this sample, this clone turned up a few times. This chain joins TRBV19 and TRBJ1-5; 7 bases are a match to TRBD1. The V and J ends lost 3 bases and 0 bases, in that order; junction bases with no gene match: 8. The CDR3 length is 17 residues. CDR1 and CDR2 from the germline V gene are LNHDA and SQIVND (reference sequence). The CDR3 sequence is CASSILLTGNSNQPQHF. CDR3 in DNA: TGTGCCAGTAGTATCCTCTTGACAGGGAATAGCAATCAGCCCCAGCATTTT.

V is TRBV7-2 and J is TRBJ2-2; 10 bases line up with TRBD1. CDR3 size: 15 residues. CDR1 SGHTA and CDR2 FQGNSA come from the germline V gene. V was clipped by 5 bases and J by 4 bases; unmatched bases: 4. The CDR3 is CASSLDRGSTGELFF. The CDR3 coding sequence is TGTGCCAGCAGCCTGGACAGGGGGTCCACCGGGGAGCTGTTTTTT. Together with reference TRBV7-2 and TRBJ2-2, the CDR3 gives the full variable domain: GAGVSQSPSNKVTEKGKDVELRCDPISGHTALYWYRQSLGQGLEFLIYFQGNSAPDKSGLPSDRFSAERTGGSVSTLTIQRTQQEDSAVYLCASSLDRGSTGELFFGEGSRLTVL.

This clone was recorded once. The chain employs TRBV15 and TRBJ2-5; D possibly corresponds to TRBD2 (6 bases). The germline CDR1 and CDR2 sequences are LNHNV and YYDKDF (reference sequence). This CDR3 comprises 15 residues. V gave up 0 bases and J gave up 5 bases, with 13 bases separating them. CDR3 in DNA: TGTGCCACCAGCAGAGATCGGCGAGGAGGGGAGACCCAGTACTTC. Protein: CATSRDRRGGETQYF. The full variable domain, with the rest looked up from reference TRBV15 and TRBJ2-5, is DAMVIQNPRYQVTQFGKPVTLSCSQTLNHNVMYWYQQKSSQAPKLLFHYYDKDFNNEADTPDNFQSRRPNTSFCFLDIRSPGLGDTAMYLCATSRDRRGGETQYFGPGTRLLVL.

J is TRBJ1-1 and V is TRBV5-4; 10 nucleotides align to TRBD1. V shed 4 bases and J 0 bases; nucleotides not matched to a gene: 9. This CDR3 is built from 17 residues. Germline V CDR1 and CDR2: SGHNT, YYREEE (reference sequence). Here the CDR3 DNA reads TGTGCCAGCAGCCCGGGTGGGACAGGGGTGGTGAACACTGAAGCTTTCTTT. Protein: CASSPGGTGVVNTEAFF. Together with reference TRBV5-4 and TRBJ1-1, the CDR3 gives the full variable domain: ETGVTQSPTHLIKTRGQQVTLRCSSQSGHNTVSWYQQALGQGPQFIFQYYREEENGRGNFPPRFSGLQFPNYSSELNVNALELDDSALYLCASSPGGTGVVNTEAFFGQGTRLTVV.

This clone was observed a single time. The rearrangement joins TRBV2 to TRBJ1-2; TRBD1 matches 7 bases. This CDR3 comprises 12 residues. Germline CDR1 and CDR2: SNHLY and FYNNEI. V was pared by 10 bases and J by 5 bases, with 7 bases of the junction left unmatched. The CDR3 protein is CANGDSNYGYTF. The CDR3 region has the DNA TGTGCCAACGGGGACAGTAATTATGGCTACACCTTC.

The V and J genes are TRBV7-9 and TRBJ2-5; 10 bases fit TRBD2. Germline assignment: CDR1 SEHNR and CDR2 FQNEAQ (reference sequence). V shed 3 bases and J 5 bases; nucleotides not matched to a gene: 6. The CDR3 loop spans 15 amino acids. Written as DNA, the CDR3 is TGTGCCAGCAGCTTCTTAGCGGGGGGCAGGGAGACCCAGTACTTC. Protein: CASSFLAGGRETQYF. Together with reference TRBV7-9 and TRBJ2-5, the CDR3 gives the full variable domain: DTGVSQNPRHKITKRGQNVTFRCDPISEHNRLYWYRQTLGQGPEFLTYFQNEAQLEKSRLLSDRFSAERPKGSFSTLEIQRTEQGDSAMYLCASSFLAGGRETQYFGPGTRLLVL.

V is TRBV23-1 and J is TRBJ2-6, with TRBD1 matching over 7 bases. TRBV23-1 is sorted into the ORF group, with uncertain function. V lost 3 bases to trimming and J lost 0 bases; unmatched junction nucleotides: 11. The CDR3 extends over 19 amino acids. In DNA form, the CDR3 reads TGCGCCAGCAGTCACCCATTGGGACAGCGCTTCTCTGGGGCCAACGTCCTGACTTTC. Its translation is CASSHPLGQRFSGANVLTF.

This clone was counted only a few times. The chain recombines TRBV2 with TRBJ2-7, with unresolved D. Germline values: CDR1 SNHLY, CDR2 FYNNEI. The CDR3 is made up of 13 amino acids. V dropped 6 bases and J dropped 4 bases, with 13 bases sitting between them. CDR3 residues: CASRESDPYEQYF. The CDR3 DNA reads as TGTGCCAGCAGAGAGAGCGATCCTTACGAGCAGTACTTC.

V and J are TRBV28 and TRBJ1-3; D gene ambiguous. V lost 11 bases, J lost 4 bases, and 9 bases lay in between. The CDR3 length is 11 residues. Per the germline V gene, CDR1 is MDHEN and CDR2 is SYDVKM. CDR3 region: CAANRGNTIYF. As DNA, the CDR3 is TGTGCCGCCAATCGGGGAAACACCATATATTTT.

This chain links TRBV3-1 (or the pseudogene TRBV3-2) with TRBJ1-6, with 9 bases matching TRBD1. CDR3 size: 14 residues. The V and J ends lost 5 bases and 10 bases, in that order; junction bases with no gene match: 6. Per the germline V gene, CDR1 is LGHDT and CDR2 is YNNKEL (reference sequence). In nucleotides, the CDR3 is TGTGCCAGCAGCGACCGGGACAGGGTCTCACCCCTCCACTTT. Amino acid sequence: CASSDRDRVSPLHF.